The T cell receptor (beta chain) under discussion was sequenced for a study of PD-1 blockade in classical Hodgkin lymphoma. Study results and limitations: Newly diagnosed patients were reported to exhibit reduced baseline TCR diversity relative to healthy donors.

The assay was immunoSEQ multiplex PCR, and TCRdb's table has in-frame clones only and misses some. The sample contains around 6,200 clones, roughly 67% of which appear only once. Notes on this clone: As yet, its antigen is unknown.

This CDR3 comprises 12 residues. Trimming at V came to 4 bases and at J to 10 bases, leaving 5 bases not matched to a gene. Germline V lookup: CDR1 MNHEY, CDR2 SMNVEV (reference sequence). Specified time point: cycle 4 day 1 (C4D1), after 5 to 7 weeks of nivolumab. Patients all relapsed after autologous stem cell transplantation, and there was variation in brentuximab vedotin exposure. Magnetic negative selection was used to purify CD8+ T cells from thawed PBMCs. The chain is built from TRBV27 and TRBJ1-1; TRBD1 matches 8 bases. The starting material was CD8+ T cells from blood, obtained before the fourth cycle of nivolumab. This clonotype was obtained from a human donor with classical Hodgkin lymphoma. The CDR3 sequence: CASSYGQGPAFF. The DNA for the CDR3 is TGTGCCAGCAGTTACGGACAGGGCCCAGCTTTCTTT.